This entry lists 24 T cell receptor beta chains sequenced from one sample in a study of blood T cells in healthy people across ages. A second PCR, run for about 7 to 11 cycles, used a sample-barcoded 5' primer plus a J-beta primer mix. TCRdb used MiXCR to reprocess the 5' RACE reads, holding one entry per CDR3 protein. The sample lists fewer than 950,000 distinct CDR3 sequences; about 55% were seen once. The sequenced sample was blood. All receptors come from a man aged 80 or over in good health.

This clonotype was recorded a few times. The rearrangement links TRBV24-1 to TRBJ2-5, with 11 bases fitting TRBD2. The V gene end was trimmed by 2 bases and the J gene end by 4 bases; junction bases not matched to a gene: 5. There are 16 residues in the CDR3. Germline CDR1 and CDR2: KGHDR and SFDVKD. In DNA, the CDR3 is TGTGCCACCAGTGATTCACTAGCGGGAGTTGGAGAGACCCAGTACTTC. Translation: CATSDSLAGVGETQYF.

This clonotype was counted between two and nine times. The chain joins TRBV9 to TRBJ2-3; perhaps TRBD2 as D (6 bases). CDR1 is SGDLS, CDR2 YYNGEE, per germline. V was cut by 1 base and J by 0 bases, with 12 bases left in between. This CDR3 has 16 amino acids. The DNA for the CDR3 is TGTGCCAGCAGCGTATCCGGCGGGATCAGCACAGATACGCAGTATTTT. Amino acids: CASSVSGGISTDTQYF. Using reference TRBV9 and TRBJ2-3 for the parts outside the CDR3, the full variable domain is DSGVTQTPKHLITATGQRVTLRCSPRSGDLSVYWYQQSLDQGLQFLIQYYNGEERAKGNILERFSAQQFPDLHSELNLSSLELGDSALYFCASSVSGGISTDTQYFGPGTRLTVL.

This clonotype was detected once. V gene TRBV10-3 combines with J gene TRBJ2-7; D call uncertain. The V gene lost 3 bases and the J gene lost 3 bases, with 3 bases spanning the gap. The V gene's germline CDR1 is ENHRY and CDR2 SYGVKD. There are 11 residues in the CDR3. This chain's CDR3 is CAISEIYEQYF. The CDR3 DNA reads as TGTGCCATCAGTGAAATCTACGAGCAGTACTTC.

The chain is built from TRBV6-1 and TRBJ2-7, with 11 bases that match TRBD2. The CDR3 has 14 amino acids. Germline loops: CDR1 MNHNS, CDR2 SASEGT. V shed 6 bases, J shed 9 bases, and the junction held 10 bases outside the gene matches. The chain's CDR3 is CASSPTSGTGRQYF. The CDR3 nucleotides are TGTGCCAGCAGCCCGACTAGCGGGACAGGGCGGCAGTACTTC.

This clonotype appeared a few times. The chain carries TRBV20-1 and TRBJ2-5; 10 nucleotides line up with TRBD2. This CDR3 region has 16 residues. CDR1 and CDR2 from the germline V gene are DFQATT and SNEGSKA (reference sequence). V gave up 0 bases and J gave up 4 bases; unmatched junction bases: 8. The CDR3 bases are TGCAGTGCTAGAGATCGGCTAGCGGGAGTCGGAGAGACCCAGTACTTC. Its translation is CSARDRLAGVGETQYF.

This clonotype was observed a handful of times. The chain links TRBV10-3 to TRBJ2-7; TRBD1 agrees at 8 bases. The ends lost 5 bases at V and 2 bases at J; junction bases unmatched: 8. CDR3 size: 15 residues. Germline V gene sequence: CDR1 ENHRY, CDR2 SYGVKD. CDR3 residues: CAISMWDRPPYEQYF. In DNA, the CDR3 is TGTGCCATCAGTATGTGGGACAGGCCCCCCTACGAGCAGTACTTC.

The chain uses TRBV20-1 and TRBJ2-1; D gene unclear. The germline gives CDR1 DFQATT, CDR2 SNEGSKA (reference sequence). Trimming pared 3 bases from V and 4 bases from J, leaving 10 bases between. The length of the CDR3 is 13 residues. The CDR3 DNA reads as TGCAGTGCTAGCCGGAGCTGGTACAATGAGCAGTTCTTC. Amino acid sequence: CSASRSWYNEQFF.

This clonotype has only one observation. The chain recombines TRBV7-2 with TRBJ1-2, with 10 bases matching TRBD1. Germline assignment: CDR1 SGHTA and CDR2 FQGNSA. V shed 6 bases, J shed 7 bases, and the junction held 8 bases outside the gene matches. The CDR3 extends over 14 amino acids. CDR3 bases: TGTGCCAGCAGACGGCAGGGACAGGGGTGTGGCTACACCTTC. Translated: CASRRQGQGCGYTF.

A word on this clonotype: This may be a read error: a much more frequent sequence differs by one nucleotide. The chain employs TRBV5-1 and TRBJ1-2; 8 positions match TRBD1. The V segment lost 3 bases and the J segment 8 bases; nucleotides outside the gene matches: 6. Germline CDR1 is SGHRS and CDR2 is YFSETQ. CDR3 length equals 13 residues. The CDR3, as DNA: TGCGCCAGCAGCTCTGGCGGGACAGGAGGCTACACCTTC. As protein: CASSSGGTGGYTF.

This clonotype was picked up a small number of times. The chain combines TRBV27 with TRBJ1-2; unclear D gene. The germline CDR1 and CDR2 sequences are MNHEY and SMNVEV (reference sequence). CDR3 length: 14 residues. Deletions cut 3 bases from V and 2 bases from J, with 10 bases between. CDR3 protein: CASSFGGPNYGYTF. As DNA, the CDR3 is TGTGCCAGCAGTTTTGGAGGGCCGAACTATGGCTACACCTTC.

J is TRBJ2-7 and V is TRBV20-1; the match to TRBD1 covers 7 bases. The DNA end favors TRBJ2-5, so the J call may be wrong. The CDR3 totals 13 residues. Germline loops: CDR1 DFQATT, CDR2 SNEGSKA (reference sequence). The CDR3 DNA is TGCAGTGCGCCGTCAGGGGGCCAAGAGACCCAGTACTTC. Translating gives CSAPSGGQETQYF.

The chain recombines TRBV7-3 with TRBJ2-1, with 7 bases aligning to TRBD2. Trimming cost V 2 bases and J 1 base; bases outside gene matches: 8. This CDR3 comprises 17 residues. Germline V gene lookup returns CDR1 SGHTA and CDR2 FQGTGA. This CDR3 is CASSLYSAGASYNEQFF. DNA of the CDR3: TGTGCCAGCAGCTTATACTCGGCGGGAGCTTCCTACAATGAGCAGTTCTTC. The entire variable domain, with the rest obtained from reference TRBV7-3 and TRBJ2-1, is as follows: GAGVSQTPSNKVTEKGKYVELRCDPISGHTALYWYRQSLGQGPEFLIYFQGTGAADDSGLPNDRFFAVRPEGSVSTLKIQRTERGDSAVYLCASSLYSAGASYNEQFFGPGTRLTVL.

This clonotype showed up just a few times. The chain combines TRBV29-1 with TRBJ2-3; D uncertain. Germline CDR1 SQVTM, CDR2 ANQGSEA. Trimming stripped 4 bases from V and 11 bases from J, with 16 bases between. There are 12 residues in the CDR3. CDR3 DNA: TGCAGCGTTGTTTCCGGTAATAGTAAGCAGTATTTT. Its protein product is CSVVSGNSKQYF.

In DNA form, the CDR3 reads TGTGCCAGCAGCCCCCATAGTATTAGGGAGACCCAGTACTTC. Amino acids: CASSPHSIRETQYF. The genes are TRBV7-2 and TRBJ2-5; D is unresolved. The V and J ends lost 5 bases and 5 bases respectively, with 15 bases between them. Germline CDR1 and CDR2: SGHTA and FQGNSA. The CDR3 totals 14 residues.

The chain combines TRBV11-2 with TRBJ2-5; 9 bases map to TRBD2. Looked up from germline, CDR1 is SGHAT and CDR2 is FQNNGV. The length of the CDR3 is 17 residues. The V and J ends lost 4 bases and 3 bases, in that order; junction bases with no gene match: 12. The CDR3 loop is CASSSPLAGGRKETQYF. The DNA for the CDR3 is TGTGCCAGCAGCTCCCCCCTTGCGGGAGGGAGGAAAGAGACCCAGTACTTC. Filled out from reference TRBV11-2 and TRBJ2-5, the complete variable domain reads EAGVAQSPRYKIIEKRQSVAFWCNPISGHATLYWYQQILGQGPKLLIQFQNNGVVDDSQLPKDRFSAERLKGVDSTLKIQPAKLEDSAVYLCASSSPLAGGRKETQYFGPGTRLLVL.

This clonotype was observed a handful of times. The chain carries TRBV10-3 and TRBJ2-5; no definite D call. Germline V gives CDR1 ENHRY, CDR2 SYGVKD. This CDR3 comprises 11 residues. Trimming took 6 bases from V and 5 from J, leaving 7 bases between them. The CDR3 DNA follows: TGTGCCATCAGGATACAGGAGACCCAGTACTTC. Translating it yields CAIRIQETQYF.

This clonotype was seen repeatedly, ten times or more. The chain combines TRBV7-2 with TRBJ2-1, with TRBD2 as a possible D gene (7 bases). Germline values: CDR1 SGHTA, CDR2 FQGNSA. The CDR3 has 15 residues. Deletions cut 1 base from V and 3 bases from J, with 10 bases between. CDR3 protein: CASSLVGGLYNEQFF. The CDR3 nucleotides are TGTGCCAGCAGCTTAGTGGGGGGGCTCTACAATGAGCAGTTCTTC.

The CDR3, as DNA: TGTGCCAGCAGCGCAGCGGGAAGCTACAATGAGCAGTTCTTC. Translation gives CASSAAGSYNEQFF. V and J are TRBV9 and TRBJ2-1, with 7 bases matching TRBD2. The CDR3 has 14 amino acids. V lost 3 bases to trimming and J lost 3 bases; unmatched junction nucleotides: 3. From germline, CDR1 is SGDLS and CDR2 YYNGEE.

This chain links TRBV7-2 with TRBJ1-5; TRBD1 agrees at 7 bases. Germline V gives CDR1 SGHTA, CDR2 FQGNSA. This CDR3 has 14 residues. The J segment lost 5 bases and the V segment lost 5 bases, leaving 6 bases of the junction unmatched. The chain's CDR3 is CASSQRDSHQPQHF. Written as DNA, the CDR3 is TGTGCCAGCAGCCAGAGGGACAGCCATCAGCCCCAGCATTTT.

The sample holds many counts of this clonotype. This chain uses TRBV9 with TRBJ2-3, with 10 bases aligning to TRBD2. CDR3 length: 15 amino acids. The V and J ends lost 0 bases and 5 bases, in that order; junction bases with no gene match: 3. Germline assignment: CDR1 SGDLS and CDR2 YYNGEE. Here the CDR3 DNA reads TGTGCCAGCAGCGTAGGGCTAGCGGGAGAAGATACGCAGTATTTT. Protein: CASSVGLAGEDTQYF.

This sequence joins TRBV29-1 and TRBJ2-1, with a possible D match to TRBD2 (5 bases). V dropped 4 bases and J dropped 1 base, with 11 bases sitting between them. Germline V gene data show CDR1 as SQVTM and CDR2 as ANQGSEA. The CDR3 totals 14 residues. CDR3 protein: CSVGGSQSYNEQFF. The CDR3 region has the DNA TGCAGCGTTGGAGGGAGCCAATCCTACAATGAGCAGTTCTTC.

A single count supports this clonotype. V is TRBV9 and J is TRBJ2-1, with D possibly being TRBD1 or TRBD2 (5 bases each). The J call may not be correct, given that the DNA end is closer to TRBJ2-7. Germline CDR1 and CDR2: SGDLS and YYNGEE. The CDR3 contains 15 residues. The CDR3 here is CASSVVRDGRNEQYF. In DNA form, the CDR3 reads TGTGCCAGCAGCGTAGTGAGGGACGGCAGGAATGAGCAGTACTTC.

This rearrangement joins TRBV4-1 to TRBJ2-1, with 7 bases matching TRBD2. The CDR3 totals 16 residues. Germline V lookup: CDR1 MGHRA, CDR2 YSYEKL. Trimming removed 0 bases from V and 3 bases from J; junction bases left unmatched: 5. CDR3 nucleotides: TGCGCCAGCAGCCAAGATTTGGTAGCGGGCTACAATGAGCAGTTCTTC. It translates to CASSQDLVAGYNEQFF.

This sequence joins TRBV2 and TRBJ1-2; D gene unclear. This CDR3 is 13 amino acids long. V lost 6 bases to trimming and J lost 9 bases, with 17 bases between them. The V gene's germline CDR1 is SNHLY and CDR2 FYNNEI. CDR3 DNA: TGTGCCAGCAGCCCTGGGCTTCCTCCCAGCTACACCTTC. Translation gives CASSPGLPPSYTF. The whole variable domain, remainder taken from reference TRBV2 and TRBJ1-2, is EPEVTQTPSHQVTQMGQEVILRCVPISNHLYFYWYRQILGQKVEFLVSFYNNEISEKSEIFDDQFSVERPDGSNFTLKIRSTKLEDSAMYFCASSPGLPPSYTFGSGTRLTVV.